The rows below give T cell receptor beta chains drawn from one sample of a study of CD8 T cells in Susac syndrome. A single record per CDR3 protein comes from TCRdb applying MiXCR to the immunoSEQ multiplex PCR reads. The data contain tens of thousands of distinct CDR3 sequences, approximately 93% of them singletons. The sequenced sample was CD8+ T cells from PBMCs. The origin of the receptors is a human donor with Susac syndrome. Each CDR3 is given with its conserved first and last residue. D genes are given only for firm matches. Size values are once, few and many counts, or a class for expanded clones, and some rows have none.

j_gene: TRBJ1-1; d_gene: .; v_gene: TRBV2; len: 13; abundance: .; CDR3aa: CASRPQGPNEAFF; CDR3nt: TGTGCCAGCAGACCACAGGGTCCCAATGAAGCTTTCTTT
j_gene: TRBJ2-1; d_gene: TRBD2; v_gene: TRBV13; len: 16; abundance: .; CDR3aa: CASSLGLAGRYNEQFF; CDR3nt: TGTGCCAGCAGCTTAGGACTAGCGGGACGTTACAATGAGCAGTTCTTC
j_gene: TRBJ1-5; d_gene: TRBD1; v_gene: TRBV19; len: 15; abundance: .; CDR3aa: CASSKGQGIGQPQHF; CDR3nt: TGTGCCAGTAGTAAGGGACAGGGGATTGGTCAGCCCCAGCATTTT
j_gene: TRBJ2-3; d_gene: .; v_gene: TRBV6-4; len: 15; abundance: once; CDR3aa: CASSDLGMGTDTQYF; CDR3nt: TGTGCCAGCAGTGACCTGGGGATGGGGACAGATACGCAGTATTTT
j_gene: TRBJ1-2; d_gene: .; v_gene: TRBV7-9; len: 11; abundance: .; CDR3aa: CASSSTGSYTF; CDR3nt: TGTGCCAGCAGCTCCACAGGGAGCTACACCTTC
j_gene: TRBJ1-6; d_gene: TRBD1; v_gene: TRBV19; len: 16; abundance: .; CDR3aa: CASSPSDRGFLSPLHF; CDR3nt: TGTGCCAGTAGTCCCTCCGACAGGGGGTTTCTTTCACCCCTCCACTTT
j_gene: TRBJ2-2; d_gene: .; v_gene: TRBV27; len: 11; abundance: .; CDR3aa: CASKRRGELFF; CDR3nt: TGTGCCAGCAAACGGAGGGGGGAGCTGTTTTTT
j_gene: TRBJ2-7; d_gene: TRBD2; v_gene: TRBV4-3; len: 14; abundance: .; CDR3aa: CASSQDLGGSEQYF; CDR3nt: TGCGCCAGCAGCCAAGATCTCGGGGGGTCCGAGCAGTACTTC
j_gene: TRBJ1-2; d_gene: .; v_gene: TRBV6-5; len: 15; abundance: .; CDR3aa: CASSGWGPLLYGYTF; CDR3nt: TGTGCCAGCAGTGGGTGGGGACCGCTACTCTATGGCTACACCTTC
j_gene: TRBJ2-2; d_gene: .; v_gene: TRBV20-1; len: 16; abundance: .; CDR3aa: CSALFIGPPRTGELFF; CDR3nt: TGCAGTGCTTTGTTTATTGGGCCCCCGAGGACCGGGGAGCTGTTTTTT
j_gene: TRBJ2-1; d_gene: TRBD2; v_gene: TRBV5-1; len: 16; abundance: .; CDR3aa: CASTDGAGGYYNEQFF; CDR3nt: TGCGCCAGCACCGACGGGGCGGGAGGGTACTACAATGAGCAGTTCTTC
j_gene: TRBJ2-3; d_gene: TRBD2; v_gene: TRBV4-3; len: 16; abundance: once; CDR3aa: CASSSRLAAYTDTQYF; CDR3nt: TGCGCCAGCAGTTCTAGACTAGCGGCATACACAGATACGCAGTATTTT
j_gene: TRBJ1-2; d_gene: .; v_gene: TRBV20-1; len: 15; abundance: .; CDR3aa: CSARDHTSGNRGYTF; CDR3nt: TGCAGTGCTAGAGATCACACTAGCGGGAATCGTGGCTACACCTTC
j_gene: TRBJ2-7; d_gene: .; v_gene: TRBV4-1; len: 14; abundance: .; CDR3aa: CASSPLLGAYEQYF; CDR3nt: TGCGCCAGCAGCCCTCTACTCGGGGCCTACGAGCAGTACTTC
j_gene: TRBJ2-7; d_gene: TRBD2; v_gene: TRBV29-1; len: 15; abundance: few; CDR3aa: CSVARGAGGRYEQYF; CDR3nt: TGCAGCGTAGCTAGGGGGGCGGGAGGGCGCTACGAGCAGTACTTC
j_gene: TRBJ1-1; d_gene: TRBD1; v_gene: TRBV24-1; len: 15; abundance: .; CDR3aa: CATRQGWGMNTEAFF; CDR3nt: TGTGCCACCAGACAGGGGTGGGGAATGAACACTGAAGCTTTCTTT
j_gene: TRBJ2-3; d_gene: .; v_gene: TRBV20-1; len: 14; abundance: .; CDR3aa: CSARVEELTDTQYF; CDR3nt: TGCAGTGCTAGGGTCGAGGAGTTGACAGATACGCAGTATTTT
j_gene: TRBJ2-7; d_gene: TRBD1; v_gene: TRBV6-2/TRBV6-3; len: 16; abundance: .; CDR3aa: CASTDTSGTGTYEQYF; CDR3nt: TGTGCCAGCACCGATACCTCCGGGACAGGGACCTACGAGCAGTACTTC
j_gene: TRBJ2-1; d_gene: TRBD2; v_gene: TRBV20-1; len: 14; abundance: .; CDR3aa: CSAESGRVLDEQFF; CDR3nt: TGCAGTGCTGAGAGCGGGAGAGTTTTGGATGAGCAGTTCTTC
j_gene: TRBJ2-3; d_gene: .; v_gene: TRBV27; len: 15; abundance: once; CDR3aa: CASSFSGSSTDTQYF; CDR3nt: TGTGCCAGCAGTTTCAGCGGATCTAGCACAGATACGCAGTATTTT
j_gene: TRBJ1-5; d_gene: .; v_gene: TRBV6-2/TRBV6-3; len: 16; abundance: .; CDR3aa: CASSYSPPGDDQPQHF; CDR3nt: TGTGCCAGCAGTTACTCCCCCCCAGGGGATGATCAGCCCCAGCATTTT
j_gene: TRBJ1-1; d_gene: .; v_gene: TRBV9; len: 14; abundance: once; CDR3aa: CASSLGRLGTEAFF; CDR3nt: TGTGCCAGCAGTTTGGGGAGGTTGGGCACTGAAGCTTTCTTT
j_gene: TRBJ2-1; d_gene: TRBD2; v_gene: TRBV7-2; len: 17; abundance: .; CDR3aa: CASSSLFGGSSYNEQFF; CDR3nt: TGTGCCAGCAGCTCCCTTTTCGGGGGGAGCTCCTACAATGAGCAGTTCTTC
j_gene: TRBJ1-3; d_gene: .; v_gene: TRBV5-1; len: 13; abundance: once; CDR3aa: CASSLGPQNTIYF; CDR3nt: TGCGCCAGCAGTCTAGGACCGCAAAACACCATATATTTT
j_gene: TRBJ2-1; d_gene: TRBD2; v_gene: TRBV4-1; len: 16; abundance: .; CDR3aa: CASSFTGTSGLNEQFF; CDR3nt: TGCGCCAGCAGCTTTACCGGGACTAGCGGTCTCAATGAGCAGTTCTTC
j_gene: TRBJ2-3; d_gene: TRBD2; v_gene: TRBV19; len: 13; abundance: .; CDR3aa: CASRPAGEDTQYF; CDR3nt: TGTGCCAGTAGGCCCGCGGGAGAGGATACGCAGTATTTT
j_gene: TRBJ1-2; d_gene: .; v_gene: TRBV11-2; len: 13; abundance: .; CDR3aa: CASSLSGRRGYTF; CDR3nt: TGTGCCAGCAGCTTATCAGGGAGACGTGGCTACACCTTC
j_gene: TRBJ2-5; d_gene: .; v_gene: TRBV3-1; len: 15; abundance: .; CDR3aa: CASSQDRTLGETQYF; CDR3nt: TGTGCCAGCAGCCAAGATAGAACCCTGGGGGAGACCCAGTACTTC
j_gene: TRBJ2-1; d_gene: .; v_gene: TRBV28; len: 12; abundance: .; CDR3aa: CASSLVRFEQFF; CDR3nt: TGTGCCAGCAGTTTGGTCCGCTTTGAGCAGTTCTTC
j_gene: TRBJ1-4; d_gene: TRBD1; v_gene: TRBV9; len: 15; abundance: once; CDR3aa: CASSTRQGWNKKLFF; CDR3nt: TGTGCCAGCAGCACCAGACAGGGGTGGAATAAAAAACTGTTTTTT
j_gene: TRBJ2-6; d_gene: .; v_gene: TRBV5-1; len: 16; abundance: few; CDR3aa: CASYSGIVSGANVLTF; CDR3nt: TGCGCCAGCTATAGCGGAATCGTCTCTGGGGCCAACGTCCTGACTTTC
j_gene: TRBJ1-4; d_gene: TRBD1; v_gene: TRBV5-8; len: 14; abundance: once; CDR3aa: CASYEPGQGEKLFF; CDR3nt: TGTGCCAGCTATGAACCGGGACAGGGAGAAAAACTGTTTTTT
j_gene: TRBJ1-1; d_gene: .; v_gene: TRBV12-3/TRBV12-4; len: 16; abundance: .; CDR3aa: CASSLEVTGPEGEAFF; CDR3nt: TGTGCCAGCAGTTTAGAGGTGACAGGCCCTGAGGGTGAAGCTTTCTTT
j_gene: TRBJ2-7; d_gene: TRBD2; v_gene: TRBV11-2; len: 17; abundance: .; CDR3aa: CASSLTISWGAGDEQYF; CDR3nt: TGTGCCAGCAGCTTAACAATCTCCTGGGGAGCGGGAGACGAGCAGTACTTC
j_gene: TRBJ2-7; d_gene: TRBD2; v_gene: TRBV19; len: 15; abundance: .; CDR3aa: CASSMTSGYTYEQYF; CDR3nt: TGTGCCAGTAGTATGACTAGCGGATATACCTACGAGCAGTACTTC
j_gene: TRBJ1-3; d_gene: .; v_gene: TRBV28; len: 14; abundance: .; CDR3aa: CASSLEDPRNTIYF; CDR3nt: TGTGCCAGCAGTTTGGAGGACCCAAGAAACACCATATATTTT
j_gene: TRBJ2-2; d_gene: .; v_gene: TRBV25-1; len: 14; abundance: .; CDR3aa: CASRKDSATGELFF; CDR3nt: TGTGCCAGCAGGAAGGACTCTGCCACCGGGGAGCTGTTTTTT
j_gene: TRBJ2-7; d_gene: .; v_gene: TRBV12-3/TRBV12-4; len: 12; abundance: .; CDR3aa: CASSFGRYEQYF; CDR3nt: TGTGCCAGCAGTTTCGGTCGGTACGAGCAGTACTTC
j_gene: TRBJ2-3; d_gene: TRBD2; v_gene: TRBV6-1; len: 18; abundance: .; CDR3aa: CASSRDIGLAGVGDTQYF; CDR3nt: TGTGCCAGCAGCAGGGATATCGGACTAGCGGGGGTGGGAGATACGCAGTATTTT
j_gene: TRBJ2-2; d_gene: TRBD1; v_gene: TRBV11-2; len: 15; abundance: .; CDR3aa: CASSWGTGNTGELFF; CDR3nt: TGTGCCAGCAGCTGGGGGACAGGGAACACCGGGGAGCTGTTTTTT
j_gene: TRBJ2-7; d_gene: TRBD1; v_gene: TRBV9; len: 15; abundance: .; CDR3aa: CASSQGGGLNYEQYF; CDR3nt: TGTGCCAGCAGCCAAGGGGGCGGTCTGAACTACGAGCAGTACTTC
j_gene: TRBJ2-3; d_gene: .; v_gene: TRBV6-5; len: 15; abundance: .; CDR3aa: CASRPPGPRTDTQYF; CDR3nt: TGTGCCAGCAGACCCCCCGGGCCCCGCACAGATACGCAGTATTTT
j_gene: TRBJ2-1; d_gene: TRBD2; v_gene: TRBV10-3; len: 15; abundance: .; CDR3aa: CAISESSGVYNEQFF; CDR3nt: TGTGCCATCAGTGAGAGTAGCGGGGTCTACAATGAGCAGTTCTTC
j_gene: TRBJ2-5; d_gene: TRBD2; v_gene: TRBV6-1; len: 17; abundance: .; CDR3aa: CASSEWASGVPQETQYF; CDR3nt: TGTGCCAGCAGTGAATGGGCTAGCGGGGTCCCACAAGAGACCCAGTACTTC
j_gene: TRBJ2-7; d_gene: TRBD2; v_gene: TRBV18; len: 17; abundance: .; CDR3aa: CASSPVISGRSSYEQYF; CDR3nt: TGTGCCAGCTCACCAGTCATTAGCGGGAGGAGCTCCTACGAGCAGTACTTC
j_gene: TRBJ2-7; d_gene: TRBD2; v_gene: TRBV2; len: 13; abundance: .; CDR3aa: CAPRGAKTYEQYF; CDR3nt: TGTGCCCCGCGGGGGGCTAAGACCTACGAGCAGTACTTC
j_gene: TRBJ1-2; d_gene: .; v_gene: TRBV20-1; len: 15; abundance: .; CDR3aa: CSASSQTGTNYGYTF; CDR3nt: TGCAGTGCTAGTAGCCAAACAGGGACTAACTATGGCTACACCTTC
j_gene: TRBJ1-2; d_gene: TRBD1; v_gene: TRBV19; len: 17; abundance: .; CDR3aa: CASSIEFSGQGNYGYTF; CDR3nt: TGTGCCAGTAGTATAGAATTTTCGGGACAGGGGAACTATGGCTACACCTTC
j_gene: TRBJ2-3; d_gene: TRBD1; v_gene: TRBV4-3; len: 18; abundance: .; CDR3aa: CASSHSRPGQGWTDTQYF; CDR3nt: TGCGCCAGCAGCCATTCCCGACCGGGACAGGGTTGGACAGATACGCAGTATTTT
j_gene: TRBJ2-3; d_gene: .; v_gene: TRBV5-4; len: 13; abundance: .; CDR3aa: CASSPVGTDTQYF; CDR3nt: TGTGCCAGCAGCCCCGTAGGGACAGATACGCAGTATTTT